The 7 T cell receptor beta chains presented below share a single source sample, sequenced in a study of human T cells and chemical hapten exposure. The time point is: patch test 3, about 24 weeks after DPC sensitization. Treatment: therapeutic diphenylcyclopropenone sensitization with weekly scalp DPC. TCRdb analysed the RACE reads with MiXCR anew, one entry per CDR3 protein. This table holds about 64,000 distinct CDR3 sequences, 9.5% to 11% found once. The sequenced sample was whole blood, obtained in connection with sensitization to the hapten diphenylcyclopropenone (DPC). These receptors were taken from a woman younger than 45 with alopecia areata. Some clones in this sample may be carry-over from other donors' samples.

This clonotype has only one observation. An end of the junction differs from the germline gene, which may be a read error. Here the CDR3 DNA reads TGCAGCATTGAGCAGAACTATGGCTACACCTTC. Amino acid sequence: CSIEQNYGYTF. The chain joins TRBV29-1 to TRBJ1-2, with D unresolved. The CDR3 runs to 11 residues. The germline V gene has CDR1 SQVTM and CDR2 ANQGSEA.

This clonotype has more than one count but fewer than ten. The chain couples TRBV14 to TRBJ2-4; D perhaps matches TRBD2 (6 bases). Looked up from germline, CDR1 is SGHDN and CDR2 is FVKESK. Trimming removed 0 bases at V and 3 bases at J, with 12 bases between. CDR3 length: 16 amino acids. CDR3 in DNA: TGTGCCAGCAGCCAAGACCTGGGACTCGGCAAAAACATTCAGTACTTC. Its protein is CASSQDLGLGKNIQYF.

A single count supports this clonotype. The chain is built from TRBV10-2 and TRBJ2-1; maybe TRBD2 (6 bases). Deletions cut 8 bases from V and 14 bases from J, with 13 bases between. The germline gives CDR1 WSHSY, CDR2 SAAADI. The CDR3 is made up of 10 amino acids. CDR3 sequence (DNA): TGCGCCAGCGGCCTAGCGCCGGAGTTCTTC. This encodes CASGLAPEFF.

This clonotype appeared many times. The V and J genes are TRBV6-2 or TRBV6-3 and TRBJ1-5; 7 bases map to TRBD1. Germline V gene data show CDR1 as MNHEY and CDR2 as SVGEGT. V was clipped by 2 bases and J by 1 base; unmatched bases: 2. There are 15 residues in the CDR3. The CDR3 is CASSYEGASNQPQHF. The CDR3, as DNA: TGTGCCAGCAGTTACGAGGGGGCGAGCAATCAGCCCCAGCATTTT.

The chain joins TRBV29-1 to TRBJ2-7; D remains unclear. Trimming removed 0 bases at V and 9 bases at J, with 6 bases between. Germline assignment: CDR1 SQVTM and CDR2 ANQGSEA. This CDR3 is 10 amino acids long. CDR3 protein: CSVEDMGQYF. The CDR3 DNA reads TGCAGCGTTGAAGATATGGGGCAGTACTTC.

The rearrangement uses TRBV4-2 and TRBJ1-2, with D unresolved. From germline, CDR1 is LGHNA and CDR2 YNFKEQ. Trimming left V 0 bases short and J 4 bases short, with 12 bases between. CDR3 length: 15 amino acids. In nucleotides, the CDR3 is TGTGCCAGCAGCCAAGATATGCACAGAGCCTATGGCTACACCTTC. It translates to CASSQDMHRAYGYTF.

This rearrangement joins TRBV18 to TRBJ1-6, with unresolved D. Germline V gene data show CDR1 as KGHSH and CDR2 as LQKENI. V gave up 6 bases and J gave up 5 bases, with 8 bases separating them. The CDR3 consists of 13 residues. CDR3 coding DNA: TGTGCCAGCTCCTCCGTTGATAATTCACCCCTCCACTTT. This encodes CASSSVDNSPLHF. Combining the CDR3 with reference TRBV18 and TRBJ1-6 gives the whole variable domain NAGVMQNPRHLVRRRGQEARLRCSPMKGHSHVYWYRQLPEEGLKFMVYLQKENIIDESGMPKERFSAEFPKEGPSILRIQQVVRGDSAAYFCASSSVDNSPLHFGNGTRLTVT.